One sample yielded the 30 T cell receptor beta chains listed below, sequenced in a study of OX40 agonist ivuxolimab in advanced cancers. Assay: immunoSEQ multiplex PCR; the TCRdb copy retains only in-frame clones and omits some. Here the sample spans roughly 29,000 clones, roughly 84% being singletons. The sample was CD4+ or CD8+ T cells sorted from blood, taken in a trial of the OX40 agonist ivuxolimab. All receptors come from an adult with an advanced solid tumor such as melanoma, head and neck, liver or kidney cancer.

This rearrangement joins TRBV4-1 to TRBJ2-7; D tentatively fits TRBD1 or TRBD2 (5 bases each). The CDR3 loop spans 15 amino acids. V shed 4 bases and J shed 4 bases, with 17 bases lying between them. The germline V gene encodes CDR1 MGHRA and CDR2 YSYEKL. Here the CDR3 reads CASSRTQGALYEQYF. The CDR3 DNA sequence: TGCGCCAGCAGCCGAACTCAGGGAGCTCTATACGAGCAGTACTTC.

The chain carries TRBV5-1 and TRBJ2-7, with TRBD2 identical over 10 bases. CDR3 size: 15 residues. Trimming took 3 bases from V and 2 from J; bases not matched to a gene: 5. Germline lookup yields CDR1 SGHRS and CDR2 YFSETQ. The CDR3 here is CASSSPTSGTYEQYF. The CDR3 nucleotides are TGCGCCAGCAGCTCCCCAACTAGCGGGACCTACGAGCAGTACTTC.

V is TRBV9 and J is TRBJ1-1, with unresolved D. The germline V and J ends were trimmed by 4 bases and 3 bases, with 19 bases remaining between them. The CDR3 length is 16 residues. Germline V gene data show CDR1 as SGDLS and CDR2 as YYNGEE. The CDR3 protein is CASSPHGGPADTEAFF. CDR3 nucleotides: TGTGCCAGCAGCCCTCACGGAGGACCCGCGGACACTGAAGCTTTCTTT. The full variable domain, rest sourced from reference TRBV9 and TRBJ1-1, is DSGVTQTPKHLITATGQRVTLRCSPRSGDLSVYWYQQSLDQGLQFLIQYYNGEERAKGNILERFSAQQFPDLHSELNLSSLELGDSALYFCASSPHGGPADTEAFFGQGTRLTVV.

The gene calls are TRBV2 and TRBJ2-1; D is uncertain. V dropped 7 bases and J dropped 2 bases, with 9 bases sitting between them. CDR3 length: 13 amino acids. CDR1 and CDR2 (germline): SNHLY, FYNNEI. CDR3 sequence reads: CASTGPPYNEQFF. Here the CDR3 DNA reads TGTGCCAGCACGGGCCCCCCCTACAATGAGCAGTTCTTC.

The V call is TRBV19, the J call TRBJ1-1; TRBD1 is a possible D gene (5 bases). The length of the CDR3 is 13 residues. Looked up from germline, CDR1 is LNHDA and CDR2 is SQIVND (reference sequence). V was pared by 3 bases and J by 2 bases, with 7 bases between. CDR3 loop: CASSIQGNTEAFF. DNA for the CDR3: TGTGCCAGTAGTATCCAGGGTAACACTGAAGCTTTCTTT. The full variable domain, its missing parts supplied by reference TRBV19 and TRBJ1-1, is DGGITQSPKYLFRKEGQNVTLSCEQNLNHDAMYWYRQDPGQGLRLIYYSQIVNDFQKGDIAEGYSVSREKKESFPLTVTSAQKNPTAFYLCASSIQGNTEAFFGQGTRLTVV.

The CDR3 DNA sequence: TGTGCCAGCAGTGGGGGACAGGCCCTCCGCGAGCAGTACTTC. This encodes CASSGGQALREQYF. V usage is TRBV7-6 and J usage is TRBJ2-7; 8 bases map to TRBD1. Per the germline V gene, CDR1 is SGHVS and CDR2 is FNYEAQ. This CDR3 region has 14 residues. J was trimmed by 6 bases and V by 6 bases; bases with no gene match: 10.

The rearrangement uses TRBV14 and TRBJ2-2; the match to TRBD2 covers 7 bases. CDR1 is SGHDN and CDR2 is FVKESK in the germline V gene. The CDR3 length is 13 residues. V was pared by 5 bases and J by 6 bases, with 3 bases of the junction left unmatched. The CDR3 reads CASSDGGAGELFF. The DNA of the CDR3 is TGTGCCAGCAGCGATGGGGGGGCCGGGGAGCTGTTTTTT.

The V gene is TRBV4-1, the J gene TRBJ2-2, with D possibly being TRBD1 or TRBD2 (5 bases each). This CDR3 region has 16 residues. Trimming left V 2 bases short and J 1 base short, with 11 bases between. Germline CDR1 reads MGHRA; CDR2 reads YSYEKL. The CDR3 region is CASSQSPGLNTGELFF. The CDR3, as DNA: TGCGCCAGCAGCCAATCCCCGGGGCTGAACACCGGGGAGCTGTTTTTT.

The CDR3 here is CAISETAYEQYF. For the CDR3, the DNA is TGTGCCATCAGTGAAACAGCCTACGAGCAGTACTTC. The V gene is TRBV10-3, the J gene TRBJ2-7; D uncertain. Germline V lookup: CDR1 ENHRY, CDR2 SYGVKD. Trimming left V 3 bases short and J 2 bases short, with 5 bases between. The CDR3 totals 12 residues.

This clone is medium-sized within its sample. V gene TRBV6-1 combines with J gene TRBJ1-6; D may be TRBD1 (5 bases). Germline CDR1 and CDR2: MNHNS and SASEGT. The V gene lost 4 bases and the J gene lost 7 bases, with 14 bases spanning the gap. This CDR3 spans 15 amino acids. The CDR3 bases are TGTGCCAGCAGTGCAGGGAGTGGGGGGAATTCACCCCTCCACTTT. It specifies CASSAGSGGNSPLHF.

This clone was recorded once. The V and J genes are TRBV6-5 and TRBJ2-2, with 7 bases matching TRBD2. CDR1 is MNHEY and CDR2 is SVGAGI in the germline V gene. V shed 6 bases, J shed 0 bases, and the junction held 4 bases outside the gene matches. The length of the CDR3 is 15 residues. CDR3 sequence (DNA): TGTGCCAGCAGATTTAGCGGGTCGAACACCGGGGAGCTGTTTTTT. Protein sequence: CASRFSGSNTGELFF.

This rearrangement joins TRBV5-6 to TRBJ1-2, with D possibly being TRBD1 (6 bases). This CDR3 comprises 14 residues. Germline lookup yields CDR1 SGHDT and CDR2 YYEEEE. The germline V and J ends were trimmed by 3 bases and 8 bases, with 17 bases remaining between them. The CDR3 reads CASSSWPSGAGYTF. The CDR3 DNA follows: TGTGCCAGCAGCTCATGGCCGTCAGGGGCAGGCTACACCTTC.

The CDR3 DNA sequence: TGTGCCAGCAGTGGGGACGACGGAGAGACCCAGTACTTC. Amino acids: CASSGDDGETQYF. This chain uses TRBV28 with TRBJ2-5; perhaps D is TRBD1 or TRBD2 (5 bases each). Trimming pared 5 bases from V and 4 bases from J, leaving 11 bases between. The CDR3 has 13 amino acids. The germline V gene has CDR1 MDHEN and CDR2 SYDVKM.

The CDR3 coding sequence is TGTGCCATCCGCGTAACCTCTTCCTACGAGCAGTACTTC. Its protein is CAIRVTSSYEQYF. V and J are TRBV6-1 and TRBJ2-7, with D hard to call. V was shortened by 10 bases and J by 1 base, with 14 bases between the two germline ends. CDR1 is MNHNS, CDR2 SASEGT, per germline. CDR3 length: 13 residues.

The chain is built from TRBV28 and TRBJ2-2; 9 bases agree with TRBD1. Trimming removed 6 bases from V and 4 bases from J; junction bases left unmatched: 3. CDR1 and CDR2 (germline): MDHEN, SYDVKM. This CDR3 has 14 amino acids. The DNA for the CDR3 is TGTGCCAGCAGATACAGGGGGCTCACCGGGGAGCTGTTTTTT. Residues: CASRYRGLTGELFF.

The chain joins TRBV4-1 to TRBJ1-1; 10 bases are a match to TRBD1. The V gene's germline CDR1 is MGHRA and CDR2 YSYEKL. This CDR3 comprises 14 residues. Trimming at V came to 5 bases and at J to 4 bases, leaving 4 bases not matched to a gene. This CDR3 is CASSLDRGITEAFF. The CDR3 DNA reads as TGCGCCAGCAGCTTGGACAGGGGGATCACTGAAGCTTTCTTT.

The chain links TRBV7-9 to TRBJ1-4; D unclear. CDR3 size: 16 residues. Germline V gene data show CDR1 as SEHNR and CDR2 as FQNEAQ (reference sequence). Trimming took 3 bases from V and 5 from J, leaving 16 bases between them. The CDR3 region has the DNA TGTGCCAGCAGCTTCGGGTTTTCCATCCCCAATGAAAAACTGTTTTTT. Amino acids: CASSFGFSIPNEKLFF.

The V and J genes are TRBV5-6 and TRBJ1-1; 9 bases line up with TRBD1. The trim removed 3 bases at V and 5 bases at J, leaving 5 bases unmatched. CDR1 SGHDT and CDR2 YYEEEE come from the germline V gene. The CDR3 runs 14 residues. The DNA for the CDR3 is TGTGCCAGCAGCTGGGGGACAGGGAGGACTGAAGCTTTCTTT. Its translation is CASSWGTGRTEAFF.

This chain joins TRBV7-9 and TRBJ2-1; 8 nucleotides agree with TRBD2. The CDR3 is 19 amino acids. The germline V gene has CDR1 SEHNR and CDR2 FQNEAQ (reference sequence). Unmatched junction bases numbered 14, after V lost 4 bases and J lost 0 bases. CDR3 coding DNA: TGTGCCAGCAGCTACCCAGCGGGAGTCGTTTCCAGCTCCTACAATGAGCAGTTCTTC. Translated, it gives CASSYPAGVVSSSYNEQFF. Based on the CDR3 plus reference TRBV7-9 and TRBJ2-1, the full variable domain is DTGVSQNPRHKITKRGQNVTFRCDPISEHNRLYWYRQTLGQGPEFLTYFQNEAQLEKSRLLSDRFSAERPKGSFSTLEIQRTEQGDSAMYLCASSYPAGVVSSSYNEQFFGPGTRLTVL.

The V gene is TRBV15, the J gene TRBJ1-5, with D perhaps matching TRBD1 (6 bases). The CDR3 contains 13 residues. Germline values: CDR1 LNHNV, CDR2 YYDKDF (reference sequence). V lost 8 bases and J 5 bases, leaving 13 bases between the germline ends. The CDR3 is CATGRTEYQPQHF. The CDR3 nucleotides are TGTGCCACCGGGAGGACAGAGTATCAGCCCCAGCATTTT.

The V gene is TRBV5-4, the J gene TRBJ1-1, with D hard to call. CDR3 length: 12 amino acids. Deletions cut 4 bases from V and 5 bases from J, with 9 bases between. The germline V gene encodes CDR1 SGHNT and CDR2 YYREEE (reference sequence). The CDR3, as DNA: TGTGCCAGCAGCGGATTTAATACTGAAGCTTTCTTT. Translated: CASSGFNTEAFF.

With respect to this clone: Other DNA sequences of this sample code for an identical CDR3. V usage is TRBV6-6 and J usage is TRBJ2-3; D is possibly TRBD1 or TRBD2 (5 bases each). The germline V gene encodes CDR1 MNHNY and CDR2 SVGAGI (reference sequence). CDR3 size: 14 residues. V was pared by 2 bases and J by 6 bases, with 12 bases between. The CDR3 nucleotides read TGTGCCAGCAGTTACGGGGACCCCACGGATACGCAGTATTTT. Protein sequence: CASSYGDPTDTQYF.

The V and J genes are TRBV16 and TRBJ2-2, with D perhaps TRBD1 (6 bases). V lost 3 bases to trimming and J lost 4 bases, with 15 bases between them. In germline, CDR1 is KGHSY, CDR2 FQNENV. The length of the CDR3 is 16 residues. For the CDR3, the DNA is TGTGCCAGCAGCCAGACTAATACAGGGATCACCGGGGAGCTGTTTTTT. Translated, it gives CASSQTNTGITGELFF. The variable domain in full, with the rest retrieved from reference TRBV16 and TRBJ2-2, is GEEVAQTPKHLVRGEGQKAKLYCAPIKGHSYVFWYQQVLKNEFKFLISFQNENVFDETGMPKERFSAKCLPNSPCSLEIQATKLEDSAVYFCASSQTNTGITGELFFGEGSRLTVL.

The CDR3: CASTEGGGLSYEQYF. CDR3 nucleotide sequence: TGTGCCAGCACCGAAGGCGGGGGGCTTTCCTACGAGCAGTACTTC. The J gene is TRBJ2-7, the V gene TRBV6-4; TRBD2 matches at 8 bases. This CDR3 has 15 residues. J gave up 1 base and V 7 bases, and 9 bases lay outside the gene matches. Looked up from germline, CDR1 is MRHNA and CDR2 is SNTAGT.

The J gene is TRBJ2-1, the V gene TRBV19; D may correspond to TRBD1 or TRBD2 (5 bases each). CDR3 length equals 14 residues. CDR1 is LNHDA and CDR2 is SQIVND in the germline V gene (reference sequence). Trimming took 9 bases from V and 0 from J, leaving 12 bases between them. The CDR3 DNA is TGTGCCAGCGGGGACGCCAGCTCCTACAATGAGCAGTTCTTC. Translation: CASGDASSYNEQFF.

The chain carries TRBV10-1 and TRBJ1-1, with D perhaps matching TRBD1 (6 bases). The ends were cut back, 6 bases at V and 8 bases at J, with 16 bases in the middle. This CDR3 has 13 residues. The V gene's germline CDR1 is WNHNN and CDR2 SYGVQD (reference sequence). The CDR3 DNA is TGCGCCAGCAGGTCTGACAGGCGACTAGAAGCTTTCTTT. Residues: CASRSDRRLEAFF.

This chain joins TRBV27 and TRBJ1-1; 8 bases are shared with TRBD1. The CDR3 runs 14 residues. Germline V CDR1 and CDR2: MNHEY, SMNVEV (reference sequence). J gave up 1 base and V 3 bases, and 1 base lay outside the gene matches. CDR3 nucleotide sequence: TGTGCCAGCAGTTTGGGGACAGGGAACACTGAAGCTTTCTTT. The encoded protein is CASSLGTGNTEAFF.

The genes are TRBV11-3 and TRBJ2-5; 8 bases match TRBD1. The CDR3 has 13 residues. The ends lost 5 bases at V and 5 bases at J; junction bases unmatched: 4. Germline-derived CDR1 and CDR2 are SGHNT and YENEEA. CDR3 bases: TGTGCCAGCAGCCCTACAGGGGGTGAGACCCAGTACTTC. Translation gives CASSPTGGETQYF.

The rearrangement links TRBV5-1 to TRBJ1-3; a possible D gene is TRBD1 (5 bases). V was pared by 4 bases and J by 0 bases, with 11 bases between. The CDR3 spans 15 residues. Germline CDR1 reads SGHRS; CDR2 reads YFSETQ. The CDR3 region is CASSMDTLSGNTIYF. In nucleotides, the CDR3 is TGCGCCAGCAGCATGGACACACTCTCTGGAAACACCATATATTTT.

The J gene is TRBJ2-7, the V gene TRBV7-2; D is perhaps TRBD2 (6 bases). Germline CDR1 reads SGHTA; CDR2 reads FQGNSA. The germline V and J ends were trimmed by 5 bases and 5 bases, with 19 bases remaining between them. CDR3 size: 15 residues. Here the CDR3 DNA reads TGTGCCAGCAGCCCCAGGCAGGTCTGGGGGGACGAGCAGTACTTC. Its protein product is CASSPRQVWGDEQYF.